This entry concerns a single TCR beta chain. The sample is drawn from a study of blood T cells in healthy people across ages. Through a sample-barcoded 5' primer and a J-beta primer mix, a second PCR was run for roughly 7 to 12 cycles. TCRdb passed the 5' RACE reads through MiXCR, listing each CDR3 protein once. The sample includes roughly 1,800,000 distinct CDR3 sequences, about 49% of them seen just once. The CDR3 contains 16 residues. Germline V CDR1 and CDR2: DFQATT, SNEGSKA (reference sequence). Trimming at V came to 1 base and at J to 8 bases, leaving 10 bases not matched to a gene. The chain couples TRBV20-1 to TRBJ1-6; TRBD1 matches at 8 bases. This receptor was taken from a woman in her thirties or forties in good health. Specimen: blood. The CDR3 region is CSARVPGTGGDSPLHF. In DNA, the CDR3 is TGCAGTGCTAGAGTACCCGGGACAGGAGGTGATTCACCCCTCCACTTT.